This T cell receptor (beta chain) came from a study of OX40 agonist ivuxolimab in advanced cancers. Overall study: At 0.01 to 10 mg/kg, ivuxolimab was administered intravenously to patients every 2 weeks. Previous treatment with anti-PD-1, anti-PD-L1 or anti-CTLA-4 therapy was allowed; 35% to 50% had received some. Partial responses were achieved by three patients, of whom one had hepatocellular carcinoma and two had cutaneous melanoma.

Researchers took blood at baseline, on cycle 4 day 1, and on cycle 7 day 1. This CDR3 contains 15 residues. Germline CDR1 is LGHNA and CDR2 is YSLEER. V shed 0 bases and J shed 0 bases, with 8 bases lying between them. Only in-frame clones appear in the TCRdb table, and some are missing; sequencing was by immunoSEQ multiplex PCR. Of around 69,000 clones in the sample, around 87% were seen once. The sequence was collected from an adult with an advanced solid tumor such as melanoma, head and neck, liver or kidney cancer. The sample was CD4+ or CD8+ T cells sorted from blood, taken in a trial of the OX40 agonist ivuxolimab. This chain connects TRBV4-3 to TRBJ1-1; D is possibly TRBD1 (6 bases). The CDR3 sequence: CASSQDGGLNTEAFF. The CDR3 nucleotides are TGCGCCAGCAGCCAAGATGGGGGGCTGAACACTGAAGCTTTCTTT.